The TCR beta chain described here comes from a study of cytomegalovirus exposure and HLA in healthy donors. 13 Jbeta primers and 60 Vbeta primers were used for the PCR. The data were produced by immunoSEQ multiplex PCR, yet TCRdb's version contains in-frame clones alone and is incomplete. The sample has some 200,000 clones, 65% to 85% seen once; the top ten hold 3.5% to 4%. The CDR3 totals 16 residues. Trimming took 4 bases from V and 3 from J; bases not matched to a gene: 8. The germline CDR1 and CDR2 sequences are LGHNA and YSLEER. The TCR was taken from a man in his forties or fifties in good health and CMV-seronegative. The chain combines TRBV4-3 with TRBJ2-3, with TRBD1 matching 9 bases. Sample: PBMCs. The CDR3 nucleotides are TGCGCCAGCAGCCCAGCCGGGACAGGGAGGACAGATACGCAGTATTTT. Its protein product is CASSPAGTGRTDTQYF.